Listed here are 2 T cell receptor beta chains from one sample, sequenced in a study of OX40 agonist ivuxolimab in advanced cancers. The protocol was immunoSEQ multiplex PCR, while the TCRdb copy is restricted to in-frame clones and leaves out a portion. The repertoire has 50,000 to 80,000 clones, around 80% of them found once; the top ten carry around 2.1%. Source: CD4+ or CD8+ T cells sorted from blood, taken in a trial of the OX40 agonist ivuxolimab. The source is an adult with an advanced solid tumor such as melanoma, head and neck, liver or kidney cancer.

The rearrangement joins TRBV7-2 to TRBJ1-2; D ambiguous. Trimming stripped 1 base from V and 4 bases from J, with 13 bases between. The CDR3 is made up of 15 amino acids. CDR1 and CDR2 (germline): SGHTA, FQGNSA. CDR3 residues: CASSLDFSKAYGYTF. CDR3 nucleotides: TGTGCCAGCAGCTTAGATTTTAGTAAGGCCTATGGCTACACCTTC.

This clone is classed as medium-sized. The chain carries TRBV7-9 and TRBJ2-7; 8 bases are a match to TRBD1. The CDR3 sequence is 15 residues long. CDR1 is SEHNR and CDR2 is FQNEAQ in the germline V gene (reference sequence). V lost 5 bases, J lost 0 bases, and 6 bases stayed unmatched. The chain's CDR3 is CASSPRDRSSYEQYF. CDR3 coding DNA: TGTGCCAGCAGCCCTCGGGACAGGAGCTCCTACGAGCAGTACTTC. The full variable domain, its missing parts supplied by reference TRBV7-9 and TRBJ2-7, is DTGVSQNPRHKITKRGQNVTFRCDPISEHNRLYWYRQTLGQGPEFLTYFQNEAQLEKSRLLSDRFSAERPKGSFSTLEIQRTEQGDSAMYLCASSPRDRSSYEQYFGPGTRLTVT.